These T cell receptor beta chains were read from a single sample in a study of blood T cell repertoires in COVID-19. Sequencing used immunoSEQ multiplex PCR; TCRdb keeps in-frame clones, though not all of them. This sample has approximately 65,000 clones; 89% occur once, and the top ten carry 4.9%. The sample consisted of peripheral blood. These receptor sequences come from a woman between 50 and 59 years old with active COVID-19. The CDR3 runs from the conserved cysteine through the conserved F or W. A D gene is named only where the DNA matches it firmly. Clone size is stated in some rows and not others, as once, few, many or a class when expanded.

J gene: TRBJ2-7; V gene: TRBV18; D gene: TRBD2; clone size: once; CDR3 DNA: TGTGCCAGCTCACCACCGGGGGAGGGGTACGAGCAGTACTTC; CDR3 protein: CASSPPGEGYEQYF
J gene: TRBJ1-3; V gene: TRBV19; D gene: -; clone size: -; CDR3 DNA: TGTGCCAGTGCCCCTCACAGGGATGGAGGAAACACCATATATTTT; CDR3 protein: CASAPHRDGGNTIYF
J gene: TRBJ2-5; V gene: TRBV3-1/TRBV3-2; D gene: -; clone size: -; CDR3 DNA: TGTGCCAGCAGCCAAGCGACTCAGACCCAGTACTTC; CDR3 protein: CASSQATQTQYF
J gene: TRBJ1-1; V gene: TRBV6-6; D gene: -; clone size: -; CDR3 DNA: TGTGCCAGCAGTGCGGCGGGTGAAGCTTTCTTT; CDR3 protein: CASSAAGEAFF
J gene: TRBJ1-3; V gene: TRBV3-1/TRBV3-2; D gene: -; clone size: -; CDR3 DNA: TGTGCCAGCAGCCAAGCTTCCACCTGGGGCGGAAACACCATATATTTT; CDR3 protein: CASSQASTWGGNTIYF
J gene: TRBJ2-7; V gene: TRBV5-6; D gene: TRBD1; clone size: -; CDR3 DNA: TGTGCCAGCAGCTTGATAATTTGGTCGGTGCAGGGACAGGGGCAGTACTTC; CDR3 protein: CASSLIIWSVQGQGQYF
J gene: TRBJ2-1; V gene: TRBV29-1; D gene: TRBD2; clone size: -; CDR3 DNA: TGCAGCGTTGAGTGGCTAGCGGCCTGGCTTAATGAGCAGTTCTTC; CDR3 protein: CSVEWLAAWLNEQFF
J gene: TRBJ1-5; V gene: TRBV28; D gene: -; clone size: -; CDR3 DNA: TGTGCCAGCAGTTTAGGACCAGGGGACAATCAGCCCCAGCATTTT; CDR3 protein: CASSLGPGDNQPQHF
J gene: TRBJ2-6; V gene: TRBV4-1; D gene: -; clone size: -; CDR3 DNA: TGCGCCAGCAGCCAAGGGCACTCTGGGGCCAACGTCCTGACTTTC; CDR3 protein: CASSQGHSGANVLTF
J gene: TRBJ2-1; V gene: TRBV19; D gene: TRBD1; clone size: -; CDR3 DNA: TGTGCCAGTAGTATCCGGGGACAGGGGGCAATCAAGGTGTACAATGAGCAGTTCTTC; CDR3 protein: CASSIRGQGAIKVYNEQFF
J gene: TRBJ2-1; V gene: TRBV20-1; D gene: TRBD2; clone size: -; CDR3 DNA: TGCAGTGCTAGTCGGAGCGGGAGGGCCGGTGAGCAGTTCTTC; CDR3 protein: CSASRSGRAGEQFF
J gene: TRBJ2-1; V gene: TRBV15; D gene: TRBD1; clone size: once; CDR3 DNA: TGTGCCACCCGATCTGGGACAGGGGGCAATGAGCAGTTCTTC; CDR3 protein: CATRSGTGGNEQFF
J gene: TRBJ2-1; V gene: TRBV7-2; D gene: -; clone size: -; CDR3 DNA: TGTGCCAGCAGCTTAGGGTACGCGGAGCAGTTCTTC; CDR3 protein: CASSLGYAEQFF
J gene: TRBJ2-1; V gene: TRBV10-1; D gene: TRBD2; clone size: -; CDR3 DNA: TGCGCCAGCAGCGACGACCGGGGGGCTAGCGGGGCCAGAGTGAGTGAGCAGTTCTTC; CDR3 protein: CASSDDRGASGARVSEQFF
J gene: TRBJ1-1; V gene: TRBV19; D gene: -; clone size: -; CDR3 DNA: TGTGCCAGTAGTATGAGGCGCACTGAAGCTTTCTTT; CDR3 protein: CASSMRRTEAFF
J gene: TRBJ2-7; V gene: TRBV24-1; D gene: -; clone size: -; CDR3 DNA: TGTGCCACGGAGAGAGGATACGAGCAGTACTTC; CDR3 protein: CATERGYEQYF
J gene: TRBJ1-5; V gene: TRBV29-1; D gene: -; clone size: -; CDR3 DNA: TGCAGCGTCGAGACAAGTACAAATCAGCCCCAGCATTTT; CDR3 protein: CSVETSTNQPQHF
J gene: TRBJ2-3; V gene: TRBV9; D gene: -; clone size: -; CDR3 DNA: TGTGCCAGCAGCGGAGACAGGCTCACAAATACGCAGTATTTT; CDR3 protein: CASSGDRLTNTQYF
J gene: TRBJ2-1; V gene: TRBV28; D gene: TRBD1; clone size: once; CDR3 DNA: TGTGCCAGCAGTTTATTGACAGGGAAGCAGTTCTTC; CDR3 protein: CASSLLTGKQFF
J gene: TRBJ2-7; V gene: TRBV6-5; D gene: -; clone size: -; CDR3 DNA: TGTGCCAGCAGCGACAGAGGGACTTTATACGAGCAGTACTTC; CDR3 protein: CASSDRGTLYEQYF
J gene: TRBJ2-7; V gene: TRBV7-2; D gene: TRBD2; clone size: -; CDR3 DNA: TGTGCCAGCAGCATTGACGGGACTAGCGGGAGTCGCGAGCAGTACTTC; CDR3 protein: CASSIDGTSGSREQYF
J gene: TRBJ2-5; V gene: TRBV6-6; D gene: TRBD2; clone size: -; CDR3 DNA: TGTGCCAGCAAACTAGCGGGAGGGCCGGTATTAGAGACCCAGTACTTC; CDR3 protein: CASKLAGGPVLETQYF
J gene: TRBJ2-2; V gene: TRBV12-3/TRBV12-4; D gene: -; clone size: -; CDR3 DNA: TGTGCCAGCACCCCTGCGGGCACCGGGGAGCTGTTTTTT; CDR3 protein: CASTPAGTGELFF
J gene: TRBJ1-2; V gene: TRBV10-3; D gene: -; clone size: -; CDR3 DNA: TGTGCCATCAGTACTGGACAGCGATTCTCTAACTATGGCTACACCTTC; CDR3 protein: CAISTGQRFSNYGYTF
J gene: TRBJ2-1; V gene: TRBV6-5; D gene: TRBD2; clone size: -; CDR3 DNA: TGTGCCAGCAGCCCCACTAGCGGTCCATACAATGAGCAGTTCTTC; CDR3 protein: CASSPTSGPYNEQFF
J gene: TRBJ2-7; V gene: TRBV6-6; D gene: TRBD2; clone size: -; CDR3 DNA: TGTGCCAGCAGAGGGACTAGCGGGAACTACGAGCAGTACTTC; CDR3 protein: CASRGTSGNYEQYF